This T cell receptor (beta chain) came from a study of tissue T cells after allogeneic stem cell transplantation. Study observations and caveats: Blood and spleen captured only part of the tissue TCR repertoire. Anatomically similar tissues had similar TCR repertoires within each patient.

The CDR3 runs 13 residues. With 6 bases removed from V and 3 bases from J, the gap between germline ends came to 11 bases. Looked up from germline, CDR1 is KGHDR and CDR2 is SFDVKD. Produced via immunoSEQ multiplex PCR; TCRdb's table is partial and in-frame only. Here the sample spans 6,000 to 6,500 clones, less than 70% being singletons. Only one count was recorded for this clone. Its target is not known. The genes are TRBV24-1 and TRBJ2-7; the D gene could be TRBD1 or TRBD2 (5 bases each). This specimen consisted of tissue from the stomach, obtained at autopsy. The receptor comes from a woman between 18 and 55 years old with breast cancer. CDR3 in DNA: TGTGCCACCAGTTTCGGGGCTGACTACGAGCAGTACTTC. Protein sequence: CATSFGADYEQYF.